The 11 T cell receptor beta chains presented below share a single source sample, sequenced in a study of Graves' ophthalmopathy and Graves' hyperthyroidism. Using RNA transcripts, the TCR beta CDR3 regions were amplified. HTBI-primed first-round RT-PCR preceded second-round multiplex PCR. TCRdb itself ran the multiplex PCR reads through MiXCR, one entry per CDR3 protein. The sample holds 400,000 or so distinct CDR3 sequences, approximately 18% seen once. The sequencing input was peripheral blood. The receptors were sampled from an adult woman with stable Graves' hyperthyroidism.

Many counts were recorded for this clonotype. This chain joins TRBV29-1 and TRBJ1-1; the match to TRBD1 covers 10 bases. J gave up 7 bases and V 6 bases, and 2 bases lay outside the gene matches. This CDR3 is built from 11 residues. Germline CDR1 reads SQVTM; CDR2 reads ANQGSEA. CDR3 sequence: CSVGTGDEAFF. CDR3 nucleotides: TGCAGCGTGGGGACAGGGGATGAAGCTTTCTTT.

This clonotype was seen many times. The chain carries TRBV30 and TRBJ1-1; D unclear. V dropped 2 bases and J dropped 0 bases, with 7 bases sitting between them. CDR3 length equals 13 residues. Per the germline V gene, CDR1 is GTSNPN and CDR2 is SVGIG (reference sequence). The CDR3 DNA sequence: TGTGCCTGGAGTATTACTTTGAACACTGAAGCTTTCTTT. Residues: CAWSITLNTEAFF.

There are many counts of this clonotype. The V call is TRBV7-8, the J call TRBJ1-1, with D possibly matching TRBD1 (6 bases). This CDR3 region has 19 residues. Trimming pared 5 bases from V and 0 bases from J, leaving 25 bases between. The germline V gene encodes CDR1 SGHVS and CDR2 FQNEAQ. CDR3 region: CASSLIPFAGTPMNTEAFF. Here the CDR3 DNA reads TGTGCCAGCAGCCTCATACCCTTCGCCGGGACACCGATGAACACTGAAGCTTTCTTT.

J is TRBJ2-7 and V is TRBV19; D might be TRBD1 (6 bases). CDR1 is LNHDA and CDR2 is SQIVND in the germline V gene (reference sequence). The V and J ends lost 11 bases and 3 bases respectively, with 14 bases between them. This CDR3 is built from 12 residues. This chain's CDR3 is CADGTTDYEQYF. CDR3 nucleotide sequence: TGTGCCGACGGGACAACCGACTACGAGCAGTACTTC.

This clonotype appeared a few times. The rearrangement links TRBV28 to TRBJ1-6; D remains unclear. Germline assignment: CDR1 MDHEN and CDR2 SYDVKM. V dropped 5 bases and J dropped 10 bases, with 9 bases sitting between them. The CDR3 covers 12 residues. DNA of the CDR3: TGTGCCAGCAGTCCTCTAAGCTCACCCCTCCACTTT. Translating gives CASSPLSSPLHF.

This sequence joins TRBV7-2 and TRBJ2-5, with a weak D call TRBD2 (6 bases). The CDR3 spans 14 residues. Deletions cut 4 bases from V and 5 bases from J, with 14 bases between. Germline CDR1 and CDR2: SGHTA and FQGNSA. The CDR3 DNA reads as TGTGCCAGCAGCTCGACTAGGATAACCGAGACCCAGTACTTC. Residues: CASSSTRITETQYF.

This clonotype was recorded a few times. The rearrangement links TRBV5-1 to TRBJ2-5; possible D gene TRBD1, 5 bases. Germline loops: CDR1 SGHRS, CDR2 YFSETQ. The CDR3 runs 14 residues. V gave up 4 bases and J gave up 7 bases, with 17 bases separating them. CDR3 nucleotides: TGCGCCAGCAGCGCCCGACTGGGGCGCCGGACCCAGTACTTC. Translation: CASSARLGRRTQYF. Drawing the rest from reference TRBV5-1 and TRBJ2-5, the complete variable domain is KAGVTQTPRYLIKTRGQQVTLSCSPISGHRSVSWYQQTPGQGLQFLFEYFSETQRNKGNFPGRFSGRQFSNSRSEMNVSTLELGDSALYLCASSARLGRRTQYFGPGTRLLVL.

This clonotype was recorded many times. This chain joins TRBV3-1 and TRBJ2-5, with a possible D match to TRBD2 (6 bases). Trimming removed 4 bases at V and 2 bases at J, with 20 bases between. CDR3 size: 17 residues. Per germline, CDR1 LGHDT and CDR2 YNNKEL (reference sequence). The CDR3 bases are TGTGCCAGCAGCCTCCGCATAGCGGTACGAAGACAAGAGACCCAGTACTTC. Its protein is CASSLRIAVRRQETQYF.

This clonotype has ten or more counts. This sequence joins TRBV30 and TRBJ2-7; weak D call: TRBD2 (5 bases). V was shortened by 3 bases and J by 5 bases, with 8 bases between the two germline ends. Germline CDR1 and CDR2: GTSNPN and SVGIG (reference sequence). The CDR3 is 11 residues long. The CDR3 loop is CAWRGRDEQYF. Written as DNA, the CDR3 is TGTGCCTGGAGGGGGAGAGACGAGCAGTACTTC.

This clonotype has only one observation. This chain uses TRBV6-1 with TRBJ1-5; D may be TRBD1 (5 bases). In germline, CDR1 is MNHNS, CDR2 SASEGT. V lost 5 bases, J lost 4 bases, and 12 bases lay in between. This CDR3 is built from 14 residues. The CDR3: CASSRHGGNQPQHF. CDR3 bases: TGTGCCAGCAGTCGCCACGGGGGAAATCAGCCCCAGCATTTT.

V is TRBV30 and J is TRBJ2-6; D call uncertain. Per the germline V gene, CDR1 is GTSNPN and CDR2 is SVGIG (reference sequence). The V end was cut by 3 bases, the J end by 4 bases, with 4 bases between. The CDR3 extends over 12 amino acids. CDR3 region: CAWRGGANVLTF. CDR3 bases: TGTGCCTGGAGGGGAGGGGCCAACGTCCTGACTTTC.